This note documents a single T cell receptor beta chain sequence. The antigen remains unidentified. Data came from immunoSEQ multiplex PCR; TCRdb stores just in-frame clones and leaves some out. The table includes roughly 70,000 clones, 85% detected once. This CDR3 is built from 14 residues. Germline trimming cut 8 bases from V and 9 bases from J; bases unmatched to any gene: 10. Germline V CDR1 and CDR2: SNHLY, FYNNEI. The sample belongs to a study of cytomegalovirus exposure and HLA in healthy donors. Looking at the study overall: A later analysis reported the approximately 120 validation repertoires used the same platform as the roughly 700 first-cohort repertoires. General study findings and limits: A subsequent analysis found that TCR clusters from the first cohort also tended to co-occur in the 120 validation repertoires, with approximately 95% of cluster scores above 0.

The clonotype comes from a man aged 30-40 years in good health and CMV-seronegative. The material sequenced was PBMCs. This sequence joins TRBV2 and TRBJ2-1, with 10 bases matching TRBD1. CDR3 nucleotide sequence: TGTGCCAGCGGGGGGGGGACAGGGGAGGGTGAGCAGTTCTTC. Translation gives CASGGGTGEGEQFF.